Below, one T cell receptor (beta chain) is given with its context. This entry is derived from a study of blood T cell repertoires in COVID-19. Study context: T cells, B-cell-depleted T cells, or PBMCs supplied cDNA or gDNA.

Sequencing used immunoSEQ multiplex PCR; TCRdb keeps in-frame clones, though not all of them. There are some 290,000 clones in the sample; just over 90% occur only once, and 2% to 2.5% lies in the top ten. Trimming removed 0 bases from V and 2 bases from J, with 10 bases in between. The germline V gene has CDR1 KGHSH and CDR2 LQKENI. The CDR3 spans 15 residues. V and J are TRBV18 and TRBJ2-5, with D perhaps matching TRBD2 (5 bases). Sequencing was carried out using PBMCs or T cells enriched from blood (not recorded which). This TCR was recovered from a woman aged 40 to 50 with acute COVID-19. CDR3 DNA: TGTGCCAGCTCACCACCGCTCAGCGGACAAGAGACCCAGTACTTC. It codes for CASSPPLSGQETQYF.